Shown below are 18 T cell receptor beta chains from a single sample sequenced in a study of T-cell memory formation after mild COVID-19. Via MiXCR, TCRdb re-called the 5' RACE reads, giving one row per CDR3 protein. The data contain a few hundred thousand distinct CDR3 sequences, around an eighth of them seen just once; the ten biggest clones take up 21%. The sample was PBMCs or a T cell subset sorted from them (not recorded which). These receptors were collected from a man aged 18 to 29 who had mild COVID-19 (a few samples of this study predate the infection). Cell type and time point are not known.

This chain joins TRBV25-1 and TRBJ1-3; unclear D gene. Trimming stripped 2 bases from V and 1 base from J, with 6 bases between. The CDR3 runs to 14 residues. From germline, CDR1 is MGHDK and CDR2 SYGVNS. The CDR3 coding sequence is TGTGCCAGCAGTGAAGGAGTTTCTGGAAACACCATATATTTT. Translated: CASSEGVSGNTIYF. Filled out from reference TRBV25-1 and TRBJ1-3, the complete variable domain reads EADIYQTPRYLVIGTGKKITLECSQTMGHDKMYWYQQDPGMELHLIHYSYGVNSTEKGDLSSESTVSRIRTEHFPLTLESARPSHTSQYLCASSEGVSGNTIYFGEGSWLTVV.

The chain recombines TRBV27 with TRBJ2-7, with 7 bases identical to TRBD1. With V trimmed by 5 bases and J by 6 bases, 10 bases remained unmatched. Germline V gives CDR1 MNHEY, CDR2 SMNVEV (reference sequence). The CDR3 sequence is 14 residues long. CDR3 DNA sequence: TGTGCCAGCAGTCGGAGTCGGTCAGGGGGCGAGCAGTACGTC. It specifies CASSRSRSGGEQYV.

In its sample, this clonotype was seen many times. This chain links TRBV5-4 with TRBJ2-1, with D unclear. Germline V gene lookup returns CDR1 SGHNT and CDR2 YYREEE (reference sequence). This CDR3 has 15 residues. The V gene lost 5 bases and the J gene lost 0 bases, with 12 bases spanning the gap. The CDR3 DNA reads as TGTGCCAGCAGTGTCTCATCGAGCTCCTACAATGAGCAGTTCTTC. Translation gives CASSVSSSSYNEQFF.

This rearrangement joins TRBV9 to TRBJ2-3; TRBD1 matches 9 bases. Germline V gives CDR1 SGDLS, CDR2 YYNGEE. This CDR3 has 15 residues. V was pared by 0 bases and J by 4 bases, with 3 bases of the junction left unmatched. As DNA, the CDR3 is TGTGCCAGCAGCGTAGACAGGGGGCTATCAGATACGCAGTATTTT. Amino acids: CASSVDRGLSDTQYF.

This chain links TRBV6-2 or TRBV6-3 with TRBJ2-3, with 10 bases matching TRBD2. Trimming cost V 6 bases and J 1 base; bases outside gene matches: 7. Germline V gene lookup returns CDR1 MNHEY and CDR2 SVGEGT. The CDR3 is made up of 16 amino acids. The CDR3 reads CASSRPGTSGTDTQYF. CDR3 nucleotide sequence: TGTGCCAGCAGCCGACCCGGGACTAGCGGCACAGATACGCAGTATTTT.

The gene calls are TRBV16 and TRBJ1-1; D gene uncertain. The CDR3 spans 13 residues. Trimming cost V 0 bases and J 3 bases, with 5 bases left between them. Germline CDR1 and CDR2: KGHSY and FQNENV. The CDR3 DNA reads TGTGCCAGCAGCCAATCTCGGGACACTGAAGCTTTCTTT. Translating gives CASSQSRDTEAFF. Variable domain in full (rest from reference TRBV16 and TRBJ1-1): GEEVAQTPKHLVRGEGQKAKLYCAPIKGHSYVFWYQQVLKNEFKFLISFQNENVFDETGMPKERFSAKCLPNSPCSLEIQATKLEDSAVYFCASSQSRDTEAFFGQGTRLTVV.

The gene calls are TRBV20-1 and TRBJ2-7, with TRBD2 identical over 10 bases. V lost 5 bases and J lost 4; bases outside the gene matches: 5. Germline V lookup: CDR1 DFQATT, CDR2 SNEGSKA (reference sequence). There are 13 residues in the CDR3. The CDR3 bases are TGCAGTGCTTCGGGACTAGCGAATTACGAGCAGTACTTC. Protein: CSASGLANYEQYF.

The rearrangement links TRBV4-1 to TRBJ2-1; maybe TRBD1 (5 bases). The CDR3 totals 13 residues. Germline V gene sequence: CDR1 MGHRA, CDR2 YSYEKL. Trimming took off 4 bases at V and 8 bases at J, with 12 bases between the two ends. This chain's CDR3 is CASSPRVGDEQFF. CDR3 nucleotides: TGCGCCAGCAGCCCCCGGGTAGGGGATGAGCAGTTCTTC.

This clonotype was counted a few times. The chain recombines TRBV6-5 with TRBJ1-2; D gene ambiguous. CDR3 length equals 14 residues. V lost 7 bases and J 4 bases, leaving 16 bases between the germline ends. In germline, CDR1 is MNHEY, CDR2 SVGAGI. The chain's CDR3 is CASTKIPGVYGYTF. The CDR3 nucleotides read TGTGCCAGCACTAAAATCCCCGGGGTCTATGGCTACACCTTC.

This clonotype was counted at least ten times. The chain combines TRBV6-4 with TRBJ1-5; D call uncertain. The CDR3 is made up of 13 amino acids. Germline assignment: CDR1 MRHNA and CDR2 SNTAGT. The V end was cut by 4 bases, the J end by 1 base, with 5 bases between. The CDR3 nucleotides read TGTGCCAGCAGTGCCGGGAGCAATCAGCCCCAGCATTTT. Translated: CASSAGSNQPQHF.

This clonotype has just a few counts. The chain employs TRBV4-2 and TRBJ1-2, with a possible D match to TRBD1 (6 bases). The germline V and J ends were trimmed by 0 bases and 8 bases, with 13 bases remaining between them. Germline V gene data show CDR1 as LGHNA and CDR2 as YNFKEQ. The CDR3 has 14 amino acids. CDR3 in amino acids: CASSQEDGGGGYTF. The CDR3 DNA is TGTGCCAGCAGCCAAGAAGACGGGGGGGGCGGCTACACCTTC.

This clonotype has more than one count but fewer than ten. The chain employs TRBV9 and TRBJ1-2, with TRBD1 matching over 10 bases. The CDR3 extends over 17 amino acids. The V segment lost 4 bases and the J segment 7 bases; nucleotides outside the gene matches: 16. CDR1 SGDLS and CDR2 YYNGEE come from the germline V gene. The CDR3 nucleotides are TGTGCCAGCAGCATCGGGACAGGGGTTTTCACCACGGGTGGCTACACCTTC. The encoded protein is CASSIGTGVFTTGGYTF.

This clonotype occurred a few times. V usage is TRBV5-1 and J usage is TRBJ2-3; D unclear. Germline V gene data show CDR1 as SGHRS and CDR2 as YFSETQ. This CDR3 region has 14 residues. The V and J ends lost 4 bases and 3 bases respectively, with 12 bases between them. For the CDR3, the DNA is TGCGCCAGCAGCCCTGACCTGGGGACAGATACGCAGTATTTT. This translates into CASSPDLGTDTQYF.

This clonotype was found once. The rearrangement joins TRBV27 to TRBJ1-5; no clear D. The CDR3 contains 13 residues. Germline V gene sequence: CDR1 MNHEY, CDR2 SMNVEV (reference sequence). Trimming removed 6 bases from V and 5 bases from J, with 11 bases in between. Here the CDR3 DNA reads TGTGCCAGCAGCCCTCAGAGTGATCAGCCCCAGCATTTT. Residues: CASSPQSDQPQHF.

The V gene is TRBV12-3 or TRBV12-4, the J gene TRBJ2-7, with a weak D call TRBD2 (6 bases). The ends were cut back, 5 bases at V and 2 bases at J, with 7 bases in the middle. The CDR3 totals 12 residues. Here the CDR3 DNA reads TGTGCCAGCAGTGGGACTCCCTACGAGCAGTACTTC. Its protein is CASSGTPYEQYF.

The rearrangement links TRBV9 to TRBJ1-5; a possible D gene is TRBD1 (5 bases). Trimming left V 0 bases short and J 10 bases short, with 14 bases between. CDR1 is SGDLS, CDR2 YYNGEE, per germline. The CDR3 covers 14 residues. The CDR3 DNA reads as TGTGCCAGCAGCGTAGAGGGTCAGGGCGAACCCCAGCATTTT. Amino acids: CASSVEGQGEPQHF.

The J gene is TRBJ2-2, the V gene TRBV7-2; D may be TRBD2 (6 bases). Germline V lookup: CDR1 SGHTA, CDR2 FQGNSA. Deletions cut 1 base from V and 4 bases from J, with 13 bases between. The CDR3 is made up of 16 amino acids. CDR3 protein: CASSLVVGGSTGELFF. The CDR3 DNA follows: TGTGCCAGCAGCTTAGTGGTGGGAGGTTCCACCGGGGAGCTGTTTTTT.

This clonotype showed up just a few times. The DNA of the CDR3 is TGTGCCAGCAGCAAACTTCGGCAGTTCACGTACCAAGAGACCCAGTACTTC. This gives the protein CASSKLRQFTYQETQYF. The chain uses TRBV21-1 and TRBJ2-5. TRBV21-1 is annotated as a pseudogene. This CDR3 has 17 amino acids.